Below, one T cell receptor beta chain is given with its context. High-throughput TCR beta sequencing covered peripheral CD8+ and CD4+ T cells. The multiple sclerosis controls were treatment-naive patients, and their relapsing-remitting disease was stable or active. RNA was extracted with the RNeasy kit, and a quantity of roughly 0.45 to 1 ug was reverse transcribed using random hexamers. TCRdb redid the calling of the immunoSEQ multiplex PCR reads with MiXCR, one entry per CDR3 protein. The sample carries 150,000 to 200,000 distinct CDR3 sequences, around 94% recorded once. The data originate from a study of CD8 T cells in Susac syndrome. V was pared by 6 bases and J by 0 bases, with 12 bases between. Germline-derived CDR1 and CDR2 are MNHNY and SVGAGI (reference sequence). The length of the CDR3 is 14 residues.

This sequence was found in a human donor with multiple sclerosis. The chain carries TRBV6-6 and TRBJ2-7, with D perhaps matching TRBD1 (5 bases). The sequencing input was CD4+ T cells from PBMCs. CDR3 in amino acids: CASSDQGHSYEQYF. CDR3 DNA: TGTGCCAGCAGCGATCAGGGTCACTCCTACGAGCAGTACTTC.